A selection of T cell receptor beta chains follows, all from one sample in a study of blood T cells in healthy people across ages. TCRdb re-called the 5' RACE reads through MiXCR, storing one row per CDR3 protein. Among about 800,000 distinct CDR3 sequences listed, roughly 25% were seen once. The sample was also linked to a second study, of T cells of mothers and their children.

Material for sequencing was blood. The receptors were sampled from a boy between 10 and 17 years old in good health. CDR3s include the opening cysteine and the closing phenylalanine or tryptophan. Each record gives: J gene, D gene, V gene, clone size, CDR3 DNA, CDR3 protein. D genes are given only for firm matches. Size is stated for part of the rows, as once, few or many counts, or as a class when the clone is expanded.

J gene: TRBJ1-2; D gene: -; V gene: TRBV4-3; clone size: -; CDR3 DNA: TGCGCCAGCAGCCAGGGAATATGGGGGGACTATGGCTACACCTTC; CDR3 protein: CASSQGIWGDYGYTF
J gene: TRBJ2-5; D gene: -; V gene: TRBV12-3/TRBV12-4; clone size: -; CDR3 DNA: TGTGCCAGCAGTTTGTCTGCGGGGAAGGTTCAGGAGACCCAGTACTTC; CDR3 protein: CASSLSAGKVQETQYF
J gene: TRBJ2-5; D gene: -; V gene: TRBV5-6; clone size: -; CDR3 DNA: TGTGCCAGCAGCTTGGGCGGGTCCCGAGGGGAGACCCAGTACTTC; CDR3 protein: CASSLGGSRGETQYF
J gene: TRBJ1-1; D gene: -; V gene: TRBV12-3/TRBV12-4; clone size: -; CDR3 DNA: TGTGCCAGCAGACCGTCCATGAACACTGAAGCTTTCTTT; CDR3 protein: CASRPSMNTEAFF
J gene: TRBJ2-1; D gene: -; V gene: TRBV4-1; clone size: few; CDR3 DNA: TGCGCCAGCAGCCAAGATCCGGCTAGGGTCTGGGGTGAGCAGTTCTTC; CDR3 protein: CASSQDPARVWGEQFF
J gene: TRBJ2-3; D gene: -; V gene: TRBV7-2; clone size: few; CDR3 DNA: TGTGCCAGCAGCTTAGAGGGTCGGTCGACGCAGTATTTT; CDR3 protein: CASSLEGRSTQYF
J gene: TRBJ1-4; D gene: -; V gene: TRBV20-1; clone size: few; CDR3 DNA: TGCAGTGCTACCAGGGATGATGAAAAACTGTTTTTT; CDR3 protein: CSATRDDEKLFF
J gene: TRBJ1-1; D gene: TRBD1; V gene: TRBV20-1; clone size: once; CDR3 DNA: TGCAGTGCCTATAAGGGACAGGGGAACACTGAAGCTTTCTTT; CDR3 protein: CSAYKGQGNTEAFF
J gene: TRBJ2-1; D gene: -; V gene: TRBV6-5; clone size: -; CDR3 DNA: TGTGCCAGCAGTTACTCTGGAGGCCCAAACAATGAGCAGTTCTTC; CDR3 protein: CASSYSGGPNNEQFF
J gene: TRBJ1-4; D gene: -; V gene: TRBV10-3; clone size: -; CDR3 DNA: TGTGCCATCTCCCGGGGAGGGAATGAAAAACTGTTTTTT; CDR3 protein: CAISRGGNEKLFF
J gene: TRBJ2-7; D gene: -; V gene: TRBV7-9; clone size: few; CDR3 DNA: TGCGCCAGCAGCTTGGCGGTCAGGTTCGCCTACGAGCAGTACTTC; CDR3 protein: CASSLAVRFAYEQYF
J gene: TRBJ1-4; D gene: -; V gene: TRBV5-1; clone size: few; CDR3 DNA: TGCGCCAGCAGCTTGGGGGCACTTAGCCATGAGGAACTGTTTTTT; CDR3 protein: CASSLGALSHEELFF
J gene: TRBJ1-2; D gene: TRBD1; V gene: TRBV12-3/TRBV12-4; clone size: few; CDR3 DNA: TGTGCCAGCAGTTCTGGACAGGGGGTAACGGGCTACACCTTC; CDR3 protein: CASSSGQGVTGYTF
J gene: TRBJ1-4; D gene: -; V gene: TRBV12-3/TRBV12-4; clone size: -; CDR3 DNA: TGTGCCAGCAGTTTGGCTGGGCAGGCGCGGGAAAAACTGTTTTTT; CDR3 protein: CASSLAGQAREKLFF
J gene: TRBJ1-1; D gene: TRBD1; V gene: TRBV28; clone size: -; CDR3 DNA: TGTGCCAGCAGGACAGGGCTCTGGACTGAAGCTTTCTTT; CDR3 protein: CASRTGLWTEAFF
J gene: TRBJ2-5; D gene: -; V gene: TRBV24-1; clone size: -; CDR3 DNA: TGTGCCACCAGTGATAAAGGGGCGGGGGCGCGGGAGACCCAGTACTTC; CDR3 protein: CATSDKGAGARETQYF
J gene: TRBJ2-3; D gene: TRBD2; V gene: TRBV5-5; clone size: few; CDR3 DNA: TGTGCCAGCACCCGGACTAGCGGCACAGATACGCAGTATTTT; CDR3 protein: CASTRTSGTDTQYF
J gene: TRBJ2-1; D gene: -; V gene: TRBV6-5; clone size: few; CDR3 DNA: TGTGCCAGCAGTTCAGGATTTGCGGGCGCCTACAATGAGCAGTTCTTC; CDR3 protein: CASSSGFAGAYNEQFF
J gene: TRBJ1-6; D gene: -; V gene: TRBV20-1; clone size: few; CDR3 DNA: TGCAGTGCTAGAGATCTGGAGGAAAGGGCGCCCTCCTATAATTCACCCCTCCACTTT; CDR3 protein: CSARDLEERAPSYNSPLHF
J gene: TRBJ1-2; D gene: TRBD1; V gene: TRBV7-2; clone size: once; CDR3 DNA: TGTGCCAGCAGCTCGAATGGACAGGGTTTGGGAGGCGGCTACACCTTC; CDR3 protein: CASSSNGQGLGGGYTF
J gene: TRBJ2-7; D gene: TRBD1; V gene: TRBV29-1; clone size: -; CDR3 DNA: TGCAGCGCGACAGGGGGCGGCGACGGCCGCGAGCAGTACTTC; CDR3 protein: CSATGGGDGREQYF
J gene: TRBJ2-3; D gene: TRBD2; V gene: TRBV7-7; clone size: few; CDR3 DNA: TGTGTTAGCAGCTTACTAGCGGGCGACACAGATACGCAGTATTTT; CDR3 protein: CVSSLLAGDTDTQYF
J gene: TRBJ1-1; D gene: TRBD1; V gene: TRBV20-1; clone size: -; CDR3 DNA: TGCAGTGCTAGCGACAGGGGGGAGGCTGAAGCTTTCTTT; CDR3 protein: CSASDRGEAEAFF
J gene: TRBJ1-1; D gene: -; V gene: TRBV5-1; clone size: few; CDR3 DNA: TGCGCCAGCAGCGGCTGGACAGAAGGCGCTGAAGCTTTCTTT; CDR3 protein: CASSGWTEGAEAFF
J gene: TRBJ2-1; D gene: -; V gene: TRBV28; clone size: -; CDR3 DNA: TGTGCCAGCGCAGCCAGATTACACAATGAGCAGTTCTTC; CDR3 protein: CASAARLHNEQFF
J gene: TRBJ2-2; D gene: -; V gene: TRBV7-3; clone size: few; CDR3 DNA: TGTGCCAGCAGCTTAACCCCGATTGGGACCGGGGAGCTGTTTTTT; CDR3 protein: CASSLTPIGTGELFF
J gene: TRBJ2-2; D gene: -; V gene: TRBV12-3/TRBV12-4; clone size: -; CDR3 DNA: TGTGCCAGCAGTTCAAACAGGGTATTTGGAACCGGGGAGCTGTTTTTT; CDR3 protein: CASSSNRVFGTGELFF
J gene: TRBJ2-2; D gene: TRBD1; V gene: TRBV2; clone size: few; CDR3 DNA: TGTGCCAGCTGGACAGGGCCAAACACCGGGGAGCTGTTTTTT; CDR3 protein: CASWTGPNTGELFF
J gene: TRBJ2-5; D gene: -; V gene: TRBV20-1; clone size: -; CDR3 DNA: TGCAGTGCTTCCTGGGGGGGACAGAAGGAGACCCAGTACTTC; CDR3 protein: CSASWGGQKETQYF
J gene: TRBJ2-7; D gene: -; V gene: TRBV4-3; clone size: -; CDR3 DNA: TGCGCCAGCAGCCAAGATCTTCCAGCAACGGGGGAGCAGTACTTC; CDR3 protein: CASSQDLPATGEQYF
J gene: TRBJ2-3; D gene: TRBD2; V gene: TRBV7-2; clone size: few; CDR3 DNA: TGTGCCAGCAGCTCGACAGGACTAGCCCCTAGCACAGATACGCAGTATTTT; CDR3 protein: CASSSTGLAPSTDTQYF
J gene: TRBJ2-2; D gene: -; V gene: TRBV4-3; clone size: many; CDR3 DNA: TGCGCCAGCAGCCAAGATTCCGGGGAGCTGTTTTTT; CDR3 protein: CASSQDSGELFF
J gene: TRBJ2-4; D gene: TRBD1; V gene: TRBV7-2; clone size: few; CDR3 DNA: TGTGCCAGCGGCTCCCCCGGGACAGAAGCCAAAAACATTCAGTACTTC; CDR3 protein: CASGSPGTEAKNIQYF
J gene: TRBJ2-7; D gene: -; V gene: TRBV19; clone size: -; CDR3 DNA: TGTGCCACGCGCGAGGACAGCTCGTACTACGAGCAGTACTTC; CDR3 protein: CATREDSSYYEQYF
J gene: TRBJ1-4; D gene: TRBD1; V gene: TRBV6-5; clone size: -; CDR3 DNA: TGTGCCAGCAGTACCACGGACAGGGGGCGTGAAAAACTGTTTTTT; CDR3 protein: CASSTTDRGREKLFF